Following are 6 T cell receptor beta chains from one sample sequenced in a study of early stage breast cancer tumors. Sequencing was performed with immunoSEQ multiplex PCR; in TCRdb, only in-frame clones are kept and a portion is missing. The sample lists tens of thousands of clones, 60% to 85% occurring once. The source material was blood. The receptor source for this set is a person aged 25 to 40 with breast cancer.

V is TRBV19 and J is TRBJ2-3; D not resolved. Looked up from germline, CDR1 is LNHDA and CDR2 is SQIVND (reference sequence). The CDR3 has 14 residues. The V end was cut by 3 bases, the J end by 4 bases, with 11 bases between. In DNA form, the CDR3 reads TGTGCCAGTAGTATTAATAAATCGCCAGATACGCAGTATTTT. Residues: CASSINKSPDTQYF.

This clone was counted a single time. The chain has TRBV9 and TRBJ2-1; 7 nucleotides match TRBD1. Losses at the gene ends were 0 bases for V and 10 bases for J; bases not matched to a gene: 13. Germline lookup yields CDR1 SGDLS and CDR2 YYNGEE. The CDR3 runs to 16 residues. CDR3 DNA sequence: TGTGCCAGCAGCGTAGGTGGGGACAGTCTCCTCAGGGAGCAGTTCTTC. Translating gives CASSVGGDSLLREQFF.

This rearrangement joins TRBV5-5 to TRBJ2-5; no clear D gene. Germline-derived CDR1 and CDR2 are SGHKS and YYEKEE (reference sequence). The CDR3 has 14 residues. The ends were cut back, 3 bases at V and 1 base at J, with 10 bases in the middle. The DNA of the CDR3 is TGTGCCAGCAGCTCCTTACAGCTCCAAGAGACCCAGTACTTC. Protein product: CASSSLQLQETQYF.

The V call is TRBV5-5, the J call TRBJ2-7, with D unresolved. Trimming removed 4 bases from V and 2 bases from J, with 13 bases in between. CDR3 length: 14 residues. Germline CDR1 SGHKS, CDR2 YYEKEE (reference sequence). CDR3 sequence reads: CASSLTGPPYEQYF. DNA of the CDR3: TGTGCCAGCAGCCTTACCGGACCTCCCTACGAGCAGTACTTC.

This clone came up a few times. The V call is TRBV18, the J call TRBJ2-7; weak D call: TRBD2 (5 bases). V was clipped by 5 bases and J by 1 base, with 12 bases between them. This CDR3 is built from 14 residues. Germline V gene sequence: CDR1 KGHSH, CDR2 LQKENI. The DNA for the CDR3 is TGTGCCAGCTCATTGGGCGGAGGATCCTACGAGCAGTACTTC. This encodes CASSLGGGSYEQYF.

In its sample, this clone is medium-sized. In DNA form, the CDR3 reads TGTGCCAGCAGTTACGACGGACACATCCTCCGAGAAGCTTTCTTT. This codes for CASSYDGHILREAFF. The V and J genes are TRBV6-5 and TRBJ1-1, with D maybe TRBD1 (5 bases). This CDR3 is 15 amino acids long. Germline assignment: CDR1 MNHEY and CDR2 SVGAGI. V was cut by 2 bases and J by 8 bases, with 18 bases left in between.